This TCR beta chain comes out of a study of Ad26.COV2.S vaccination and SARS-CoV-2 variants. Overall study context: Donor was one of the participants in the Ad26.COV2.S arm of the COV1001 trial. The vaccine Ad26.COV2.S was put into the muscle once, or twice with 56 days between.

Treatment indicated: 19 received Ad26.COV2.S at low or high dose, single or two shots; 5 received placebo; per-sample allocation not given. The study sampled participants on day 63 after the first vaccine or placebo injection. Repertoires were generated with immunoSEQ multiplex PCR, while TCRdb's copy carries only in-frame clones and drops some. The sample includes hundreds of thousands of clones, about 87% of them seen just once. Germline values: CDR1 GTSNPN, CDR2 SVGIG (reference sequence). Losses at the gene ends were 2 bases for V and 0 bases for J; bases not matched to a gene: 14. This CDR3 spans 19 amino acids.

The sample here was peripheral blood, taken in a trial of Ad26.COV2.S vaccine versus placebo. The receptor's source is a person aged 18-60 years who received the Ad26.COV2.S COVID-19 vaccine or a placebo. V and J are TRBV30 and TRBJ1-5; TRBD1 matches 9 bases. CDR3 loop: CAWSRAGTGRPYSNQPQHF. CDR3 coding DNA: TGTGCCTGGAGTCGGGCCGGGACAGGGCGCCCGTATAGCAATCAGCCCCAGCATTTT.